These T cell receptor beta chains were read from a single sample in a study. TCRdb processed the 5' RACE reads anew with MiXCR; each CDR3 protein has one entry. The table shows about 6,400 distinct CDR3 sequences, with approximately 59% occurring only once. Sample: tumor-infiltrating memory CD4+ T cells sorted from the breast tumor. The receptor set was obtained from a female donor with breast cancer. Both conserved end residues are part of each CDR3. D genes are given only for firm matches. Clone size appears in some rows only: once, few, many, or a class for an expanded clone.

clone_size | v_call | d_call | cdr3_aa
few | TRBV5-1 | . | CASSLHYRDAVYEQYF
once | TRBV20-1 | . | CSAITRDRQQYF
. | TRBV7-8 | . | CASSLRDLNTDTQYF
few | TRBV12-3/TRBV12-4 | . | CASSLRDTEAFF
few | TRBV7-6 | . | CASSLGTSPNTGELFF
. | TRBV20-1 | TRBD1 | CSARGQGGHQETQYF
. | TRBV30 | . | CAWSTVIYEQYF
. | TRBV29-1 | . | CSVGSDGLGNYGYTF
. | TRBV5-1 | TRBD2 | CASSPTPSGGVTDTQYF
. | TRBV6-1 | TRBD1 | CASSDPRQGRQPQHF
. | TRBV10-3 | . | CAIGGYGYEQYF
few | TRBV6-6 | . | CASSYPTSDGYTF
. | TRBV12-3/TRBV12-4 | TRBD1 | CASSWDRTSTQYF
large | TRBV20-1 | TRBD2 | CSARVASGRATSTDTQYF
. | TRBV5-4 | . | CASSFTSNRGYGYTF
. | TRBV6-6 | . | CASRKTDMNTEAFF
. | TRBV29-1 | . | CSVPSRGAGNTEAFF
. | TRBV20-1 | . | CSAESGTKTEAFF
. | TRBV4-2 | . | CASSPKVGAANSPLHF
. | TRBV5-8 | . | CASSLTGAEAFF
. | TRBV12-3/TRBV12-4 | . | CASSLQEGQPQHF
. | TRBV7-9 | . | CASSAVWGDPDTQYF
. | TRBV15 | TRBD1 | CATSRDRGTGDQETQYF
. | TRBV9 | . | CASSVDQPTDTQYF
few | TRBV7-2 | . | CASSFARTDTQYF
. | TRBV13 | TRBD1 | CASSLGGTGVVKAQYF
. | TRBV11-3 | . | CASSRVAQYEQYF